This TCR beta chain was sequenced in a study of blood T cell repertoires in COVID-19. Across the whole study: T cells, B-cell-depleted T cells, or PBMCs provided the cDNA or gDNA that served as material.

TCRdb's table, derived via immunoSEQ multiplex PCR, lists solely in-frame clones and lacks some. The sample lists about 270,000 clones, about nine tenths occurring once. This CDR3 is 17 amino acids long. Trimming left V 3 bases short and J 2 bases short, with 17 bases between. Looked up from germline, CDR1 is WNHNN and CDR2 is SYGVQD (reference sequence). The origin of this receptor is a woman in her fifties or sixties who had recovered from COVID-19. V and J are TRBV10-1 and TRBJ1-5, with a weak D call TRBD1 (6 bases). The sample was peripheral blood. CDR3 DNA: TGCGCCAGCAGTGATCGGGGGGCTCGGAGGGGCAATCAGCCCCAGCATTTT. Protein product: CASSDRGARRGNQPQHF.